The present TCR beta chain was sequenced within a study of blood T cell repertoires in COVID-19. Background on the study: The United States, Italy and Spain provided the acute and convalescent COVID-19 samples.

Participants' own reports of clinical history determined their cohort assignment. Symptom resolution, clearance, or two negative PCRs marked donors in Cohort 3 as recovered. CDR3 length: 15 residues. Per germline, CDR1 SGHTA and CDR2 FQGTGA. V was trimmed by 5 bases and J by 0 bases, leaving 12 bases between them. Sequencing was performed with immunoSEQ multiplex PCR; in TCRdb, only in-frame clones are kept and a portion is missing. The sample shows approximately 290,000 clones, 75% to 95% of them seen only once. This rearrangement joins TRBV7-3 to TRBJ2-3; the D gene is possibly TRBD1 (5 bases). The sequenced sample consisted of PBMCs or T cells enriched from blood (not recorded which). This TCR derives from a woman aged 25-40 years who had recovered from COVID-19. In DNA, the CDR3 is TGTGCCAGCAGCCCACAGGATTATAGCACAGATACGCAGTATTTT. This sequence encodes CASSPQDYSTDTQYF.